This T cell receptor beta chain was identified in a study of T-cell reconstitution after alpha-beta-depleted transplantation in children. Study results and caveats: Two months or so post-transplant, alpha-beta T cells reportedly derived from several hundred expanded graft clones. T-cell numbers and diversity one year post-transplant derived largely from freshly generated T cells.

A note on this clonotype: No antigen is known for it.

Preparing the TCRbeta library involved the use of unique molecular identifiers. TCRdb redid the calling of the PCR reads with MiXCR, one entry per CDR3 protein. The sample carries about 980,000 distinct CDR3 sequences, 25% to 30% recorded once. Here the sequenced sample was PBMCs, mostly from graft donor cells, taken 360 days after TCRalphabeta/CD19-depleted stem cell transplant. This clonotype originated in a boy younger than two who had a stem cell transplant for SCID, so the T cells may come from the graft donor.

In DNA form, the CDR3 reads TGTGCCAGCAGTTTTAGGGGGCGTAGCACAGATACGCAGTATTTT. It yields the protein CASSFRGRSTDTQYF. V gene TRBV12-3 or TRBV12-4 combines with J gene TRBJ2-3; 7 nucleotides agree with TRBD1. This CDR3 spans 15 amino acids. The V gene end was trimmed by 3 bases and the J gene end by 0 bases; junction bases not matched to a gene: 3.